This T cell receptor (beta chain) was recovered during a study of shared clonotypes between healthy human individuals. All donors were Caucasian adults living in Nashville, Tennessee. The investigators split CD4+ cells into a CD45RA+ naive subset and a CD45RA-negative memory subset. Only in-frame clones appear in the TCRdb table, and some are missing; sequencing was by immunoSEQ multiplex PCR. The sample holds about 2.4 million clones, 93% seen once. After removal of 4 bases from V and 3 bases from J, the junction contained 6 bases not matched to a gene. Germline CDR1 is MNHNS and CDR2 is SASEGT. This CDR3 contains 14 residues.

The TCR originated in a young man in good health. Some clones in this sample may be carry-over from other donors' samples. Sequenced: naive CD4+ T cells from PBMCs. Subset given: CD45RA+ positively selected. The gene calls are TRBV6-1 and TRBJ2-7; TRBD1 matches at 7 bases. The CDR3 sequence is CASSVQGRGYEQYF. CDR3 nucleotides: TGTGCCAGCAGTGTACAGGGGCGCGGCTACGAGCAGTACTTC.